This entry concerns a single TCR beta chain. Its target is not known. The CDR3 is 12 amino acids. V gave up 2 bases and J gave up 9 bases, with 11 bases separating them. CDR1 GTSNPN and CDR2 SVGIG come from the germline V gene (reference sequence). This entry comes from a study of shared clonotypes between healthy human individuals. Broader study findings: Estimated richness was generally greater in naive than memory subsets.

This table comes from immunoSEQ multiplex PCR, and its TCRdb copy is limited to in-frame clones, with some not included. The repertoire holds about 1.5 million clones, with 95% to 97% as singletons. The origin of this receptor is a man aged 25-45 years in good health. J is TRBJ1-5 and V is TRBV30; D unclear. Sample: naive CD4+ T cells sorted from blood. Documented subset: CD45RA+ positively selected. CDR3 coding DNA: TGTGCCTGGAGTCCCCCCCTGGGGCCCCAGCATTTT. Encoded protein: CAWSPPLGPQHF.